This TCR beta chain appears in the sequencing data of a study of T cell repertoires in cytomegalovirus infection. Study results and caveats: Summed frequency of public TCR beta families distinguished CMV carriers with the relevant HLA.

From the reads, TCRdb called clonotypes with MiXCR, one entry per CDR3 protein. The repertoire holds around 260,000 distinct CDR3 sequences, 8% to 9.5% seen once, with less than 15% in the top ten. Germline values: CDR1 DFQATT, CDR2 SNEGSKA (reference sequence). V was pared by 3 bases and J by 4 bases, with 12 bases between. The CDR3 has 14 residues. This clonotype was detected once. What it binds is not known. The sequenced sample was PBMCs. J is TRBJ2-2 and V is TRBV20-1; TRBD1 is a possible D gene (5 bases). The origin of this receptor is a human donor in good health (CMV status not recorded). Some clones in this sample may be carry-over from other donors' samples. In DNA form, the CDR3 reads TGCAGTGCTAGGGGAAGGGGAAGCACCGGGGAGCTGTTTTTT. It translates to CSARGRGSTGELFF.